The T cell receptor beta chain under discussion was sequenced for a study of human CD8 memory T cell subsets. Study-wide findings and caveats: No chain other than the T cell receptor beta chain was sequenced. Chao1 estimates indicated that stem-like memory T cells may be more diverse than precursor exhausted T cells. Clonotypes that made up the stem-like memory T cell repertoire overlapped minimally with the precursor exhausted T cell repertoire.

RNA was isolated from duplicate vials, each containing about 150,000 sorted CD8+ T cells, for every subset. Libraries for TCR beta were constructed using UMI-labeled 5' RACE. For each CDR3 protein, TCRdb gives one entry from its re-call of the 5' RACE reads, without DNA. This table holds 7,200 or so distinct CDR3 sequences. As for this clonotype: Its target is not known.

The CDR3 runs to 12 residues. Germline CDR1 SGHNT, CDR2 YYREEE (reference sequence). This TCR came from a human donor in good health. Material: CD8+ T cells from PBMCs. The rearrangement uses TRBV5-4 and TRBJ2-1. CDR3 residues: CASSSNNNEQFF.